This T cell receptor beta chain was profiled in a study of memory CD4+ T cells and cytomegalovirus serostatus. The CDR3 has 14 amino acids. CDR1 MGHDK and CDR2 SYGVNS come from the germline V gene. Trimming stripped 2 bases from V and 0 bases from J, with 8 bases between. Single viable CD3+CD4+CD8-CD45RO+ cells were sorted as the memory CD4+ T cells. The protocol was immunoSEQ multiplex PCR, while the TCRdb copy is restricted to in-frame clones and leaves out a portion. The data contain around 62,000 clones, 76% of them singletons. The clonotype originates from an adult in good health and CMV-seropositive. The V call is TRBV25-1, the J call TRBJ2-7; no clear D. The sequenced sample consisted of memory CD4+ T cells from blood. CDR3 sequence (DNA): TGTGCCAGCAGTGAAGAAAGCACCTCCTACGAGCAGTACTTC. Translating it yields CASSEESTSYEQYF.